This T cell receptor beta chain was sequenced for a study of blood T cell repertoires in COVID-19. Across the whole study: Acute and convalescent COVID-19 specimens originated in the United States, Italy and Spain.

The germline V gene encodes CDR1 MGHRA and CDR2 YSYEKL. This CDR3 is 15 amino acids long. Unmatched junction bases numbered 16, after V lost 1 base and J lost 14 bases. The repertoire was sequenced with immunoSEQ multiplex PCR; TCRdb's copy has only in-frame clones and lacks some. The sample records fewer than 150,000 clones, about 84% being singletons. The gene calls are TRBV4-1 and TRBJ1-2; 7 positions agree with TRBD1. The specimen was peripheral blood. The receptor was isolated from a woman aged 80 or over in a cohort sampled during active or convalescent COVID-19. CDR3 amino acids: CASSQAQGIGIEETF. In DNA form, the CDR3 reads TGCGCCAGCAGCCAAGCACAGGGGATAGGGATAGAGGAAACCTTC.